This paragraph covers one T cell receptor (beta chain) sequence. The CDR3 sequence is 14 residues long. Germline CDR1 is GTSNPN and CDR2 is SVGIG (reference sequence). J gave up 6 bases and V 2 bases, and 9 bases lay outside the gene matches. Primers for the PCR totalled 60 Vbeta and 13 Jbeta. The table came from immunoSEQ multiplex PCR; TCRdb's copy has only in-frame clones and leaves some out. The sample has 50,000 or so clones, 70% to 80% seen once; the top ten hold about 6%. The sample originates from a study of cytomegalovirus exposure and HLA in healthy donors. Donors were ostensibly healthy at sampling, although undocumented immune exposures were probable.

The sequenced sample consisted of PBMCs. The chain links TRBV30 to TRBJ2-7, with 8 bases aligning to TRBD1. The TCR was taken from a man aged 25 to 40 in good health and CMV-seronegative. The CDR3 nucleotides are TGTGCCTGGAGTCCAACAGGGGGAAAGGGCGAGCAGTACTTC. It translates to CAWSPTGGKGEQYF.